Below, 25 T cell receptor beta chains from the same sample are listed, as sequenced in a study of CD8 T cells in Susac syndrome. With random hexamers, reverse transcription was performed on 0.5 to 1 ug of RNA. One entry per CDR3 protein results from TCRdb running MiXCR on the immunoSEQ multiplex PCR reads. The repertoire consists of about 200,000 distinct CDR3 sequences, with 90% to 95% occurring once and the leading ten covering 0.085% to 0.095%. The specimen was CD4+ T cells from PBMCs. The receptor source for this set is a human donor with multiple sclerosis.

The chain combines TRBV7-9 with TRBJ1-1, with D hard to call. Per the germline V gene, CDR1 is SEHNR and CDR2 is FQNEAQ (reference sequence). Trimming removed 1 base from V and 4 bases from J, with 7 bases in between. The CDR3 is 13 amino acids. CDR3 sequence reads: CASSLGVPTEAFF. CDR3 DNA sequence: TGTGCCAGCAGCTTAGGGGTCCCCACTGAAGCTTTCTTT.

This chain joins TRBV12-3 or TRBV12-4 and TRBJ1-4; D is ambiguous. The CDR3 is 14 residues long. Trimming removed 6 bases at V and 6 bases at J, with 14 bases between. DNA of the CDR3: TGTGCCAGCAGCTTAAGGGTGGGATATGAAAAACTGTTTTTT. Translated, it gives CASSLRVGYEKLFF.

The chain couples TRBV20-1 to TRBJ2-7; TRBD1 agrees at 8 bases. Germline CDR1 reads DFQATT; CDR2 reads SNEGSKA (reference sequence). This CDR3 has 14 residues. V trimming: 5 bases; J trimming: 3 bases; junction bases outside the gene matches: 9. The CDR3 here is CSAAQQGGRYEQYF. CDR3 in DNA: TGCAGTGCTGCTCAACAGGGGGGACGCTACGAGCAGTACTTC.

This chain links TRBV4-1 with TRBJ2-2; D might be TRBD1 (5 bases). Germline CDR1 MGHRA, CDR2 YSYEKL. The CDR3 runs 17 residues. Trimming cost V 0 bases and J 0 bases, with 11 bases left between them. Here the CDR3 reads CASSQDNAGTNTGELFF. The CDR3 bases are TGCGCCAGCAGCCAAGACAACGCAGGGACGAACACCGGGGAGCTGTTTTTT.

V and J are TRBV2 and TRBJ1-4, with 9 nucleotides matching TRBD1. The CDR3 spans 14 residues. Unmatched junction bases numbered 4, after V lost 3 bases and J lost 8 bases. Germline V CDR1 and CDR2: SNHLY, FYNNEI. The CDR3 DNA sequence: TGTGCCAGCAGTGAGGGACAGGGAGCCGAAAAACTGTTTTTT. It specifies CASSEGQGAEKLFF.

The chain carries TRBV20-1 and TRBJ1-4; perhaps TRBD1 as D (6 bases). The V and J ends lost 5 bases and 3 bases respectively, with 13 bases between them. This CDR3 spans 14 amino acids. CDR1 DFQATT and CDR2 SNEGSKA come from the germline V gene (reference sequence). Written as DNA, the CDR3 is TGCAGTGCTTACAGGGACCCCTCTAATGAAAAACTGTTTTTT. This sequence encodes CSAYRDPSNEKLFF.

The V gene is TRBV2, the J gene TRBJ2-2; D might be TRBD2 (5 bases). V dropped 7 bases and J dropped 4 bases, with 13 bases sitting between them. Germline loops: CDR1 SNHLY, CDR2 FYNNEI. The CDR3 spans 14 residues. The CDR3 region has the DNA TGTGCCAGCAAGTCCCATGGAGGCACCGGGGAGCTGTTTTTT. Translation gives CASKSHGGTGELFF.

This clonotype was detected once. V and J are TRBV19 and TRBJ2-3; TRBD2 aligns across 9 bases. The CDR3 is made up of 16 amino acids. Germline trimming cut 4 bases from V and 4 bases from J; bases unmatched to any gene: 9. Germline V lookup: CDR1 LNHDA, CDR2 SQIVND (reference sequence). CDR3 DNA: TGTGCCAGTAGTAAGGCTAGCGGGAACCAAGCAGATACGCAGTATTTT. Translating it yields CASSKASGNQADTQYF. The full variable domain, its missing parts supplied by reference TRBV19 and TRBJ2-3, is DGGITQSPKYLFRKEGQNVTLSCEQNLNHDAMYWYRQDPGQGLRLIYYSQIVNDFQKGDIAEGYSVSREKKESFPLTVTSAQKNPTAFYLCASSKASGNQADTQYFGPGTRLTVL.

The chain is built from TRBV5-1 and TRBJ1-2, with 12 positions matching TRBD1. This CDR3 is built from 15 residues. Germline V lookup: CDR1 SGHRS, CDR2 YFSETQ. V was clipped by 4 bases and J by 8 bases; unmatched bases: 9. The CDR3 DNA reads TGCGCCAGCAGCAACCCGGGACAGGGGGCGTACGGCTACACCTTC. As protein: CASSNPGQGAYGYTF.

The V gene is TRBV6-6, the J gene TRBJ1-1; TRBD1 matches 8 bases. CDR1 and CDR2 from the germline V gene are MNHNY and SVGAGI (reference sequence). Trimming cost V 4 bases and J 8 bases; bases outside gene matches: 6. CDR3 length: 13 amino acids. This CDR3 is CASSSQGATEAFF. The CDR3 DNA sequence: TGTGCCAGCAGTTCCCAGGGGGCTACGGAAGCTTTCTTT.

The rearrangement joins TRBV4-1 to TRBJ1-5; a possible D gene is TRBD1 (6 bases). The V gene's germline CDR1 is MGHRA and CDR2 YSYEKL. The CDR3 is made up of 15 amino acids. Trimming cost V 0 bases and J 6 bases, with 12 bases left between them. The CDR3 nucleotides read TGCGCCAGCAGCCAAGAGCAGGGGAGTAGTCAGCCCCAGCATTTT. It codes for CASSQEQGSSQPQHF.

The rearrangement links TRBV20-1 to TRBJ2-7, with D hard to call. Per germline, CDR1 DFQATT and CDR2 SNEGSKA (reference sequence). Deletions cut 0 bases from V and 5 bases from J, with 14 bases between. The CDR3 has 14 residues. The chain's CDR3 is CSARDPGMTNEQYF. In DNA form, the CDR3 reads TGCAGTGCTAGAGATCCGGGCATGACGAACGAGCAGTACTTC.

The chain employs TRBV6-6 and TRBJ2-4, with D tentatively TRBD1 (5 bases). The germline V and J ends were trimmed by 4 bases and 5 bases, with 12 bases remaining between them. Germline CDR1 reads MNHNY; CDR2 reads SVGAGI (reference sequence). The CDR3 consists of 14 residues. CDR3 DNA sequence: TGTGCCAGCAGTTGGGGCGCCACCCAAAACATTCAGTACTTC. The encoded protein is CASSWGATQNIQYF.

V and J are TRBV24-1 and TRBJ2-1; 8 bases align to TRBD1. Trimming at V came to 3 bases and at J to 2 bases, leaving 5 bases not matched to a gene. The CDR3 covers 16 residues. Looked up from germline, CDR1 is KGHDR and CDR2 is SFDVKD. Here the CDR3 reads CATSDPGTGPYNEQFF. For the CDR3, the DNA is TGTGCCACCAGTGATCCCGGGACAGGCCCCTACAATGAGCAGTTCTTC.

The chain employs TRBV24-1 and TRBJ2-3; 8 bases agree with TRBD2. The germline CDR1 and CDR2 sequences are KGHDR and SFDVKD. CDR3 length: 14 residues. J was trimmed by 2 bases and V by 7 bases; bases with no gene match: 4. DNA of the CDR3: TGTGCCACCAGAAGTAGCGGGACCACAGATACGCAGTATTTT. Its protein is CATRSSGTTDTQYF.

V gene TRBV7-9 combines with J gene TRBJ1-5; D is undetermined. V was pared by 3 bases and J by 10 bases, with 10 bases between. CDR3 length: 12 amino acids. CDR1 and CDR2 from the germline V gene are SEHNR and FQNEAQ (reference sequence). The CDR3 DNA is TGTGCCAGCAGCTTTACAAGCGGTCCCCAGCATTTT. It yields the protein CASSFTSGPQHF. Variable domain in full (rest from reference TRBV7-9 and TRBJ1-5): DTGVSQNPRHKITKRGQNVTFRCDPISEHNRLYWYRQTLGQGPEFLTYFQNEAQLEKSRLLSDRFSAERPKGSFSTLEIQRTEQGDSAMYLCASSFTSGPQHFGDGTRLSIL.

The V gene is TRBV9, the J gene TRBJ1-3, with no clear D. Germline CDR1 and CDR2: SGDLS and YYNGEE. The CDR3 covers 16 residues. V was shortened by 4 bases and J by 0 bases, with 14 bases between the two germline ends. The CDR3 spells CASSTHGRSSGNTIYF. In DNA, the CDR3 is TGTGCCAGCAGCACACATGGACGGTCCTCTGGAAACACCATATATTTT. Full variable domain (remainder filled in from reference TRBV9 and TRBJ1-3): DSGVTQTPKHLITATGQRVTLRCSPRSGDLSVYWYQQSLDQGLQFLIQYYNGEERAKGNILERFSAQQFPDLHSELNLSSLELGDSALYFCASSTHGRSSGNTIYFGEGSWLTVV.

This rearrangement joins TRBV11-3 to TRBJ2-5, with D tentatively TRBD1 or TRBD2 (7 bases each). The germline V gene encodes CDR1 SGHNT and CDR2 YENEEA. There are 16 residues in the CDR3. V was shortened by 7 bases and J by 5 bases, with 23 bases between the two germline ends. The CDR3 reads CASNPETGTTGETQYF. CDR3 DNA: TGTGCCAGCAACCCCGAGACAGGGACTACGGGGGAGACCCAGTACTTC.

The V and J genes are TRBV18 and TRBJ2-7; D uncertain. The CDR3 extends over 16 amino acids. CDR1 is KGHSH, CDR2 LQKENI, per germline. V was pared by 6 bases and J by 0 bases, with 18 bases between. In DNA form, the CDR3 reads TGTGCCAGCTCGCCCGCGACCGGGCATGGCTCCTACGAGCAGTACTTC. This sequence encodes CASSPATGHGSYEQYF.

The V and J genes are TRBV12-3 or TRBV12-4 and TRBJ1-5; D uncertain. The CDR3 consists of 13 residues. V shed 8 bases and J shed 1 base, with 9 bases lying between them. The CDR3 protein is CASSPRSNQPQHF. CDR3 bases: TGTGCCAGCTCCCCCCGGAGCAATCAGCCCCAGCATTTT.

The chain combines TRBV27 with TRBJ2-5; unclear D gene. Gene TRBJ2-7 matches the end of the DNA better, so the J call may be wrong. The CDR3 runs to 16 residues. Germline values: CDR1 MNHEY, CDR2 SMNVEV (reference sequence). This chain's CDR3 is CASSPTDSKGEYEQYF. The CDR3 DNA reads as TGTGCCAGCAGTCCGACCGATAGCAAAGGAGAATACGAGCAGTACTTC.

In DNA, the CDR3 is TGCAGCGCAAGAATCCCAGGGGGGGGAATATACGAGCAGTACTTC. This gives the protein CSARIPGGGIYEQYF. The chain has TRBV29-1 and TRBJ2-7, with D perhaps assigned TRBD1 or TRBD2 (7 bases each). The CDR3 spans 15 residues. V was pared by 7 bases and J by 4 bases, with 23 bases between. Germline assignment: CDR1 SQVTM and CDR2 ANQGSEA.

The chain couples TRBV6-5 to TRBJ2-7, with a weak D call TRBD1 (5 bases). Deletions cut 9 bases from V and 6 bases from J, with 24 bases between. The germline CDR1 and CDR2 sequences are MNHEY and SVGAGI. The CDR3 is made up of 15 amino acids. CDR3 in DNA: TGTGCCAGTCGTCTCAGGGCGGACGGGTCTCCCGAGCAGTACTTC. This translates into CASRLRADGSPEQYF.

The chain joins TRBV3-1 to TRBJ2-1; D not resolved. The V gene lost 6 bases and the J gene lost 11 bases, with 17 bases spanning the gap. There are 13 residues in the CDR3. Germline-derived CDR1 and CDR2 are LGHDT and YNNKEL (reference sequence). The CDR3 region is CASRRESSRKQFF. CDR3 coding DNA: TGTGCCAGCAGACGTGAATCGTCCAGAAAGCAGTTCTTC.

V is TRBV12-3 or TRBV12-4 and J is TRBJ2-2, with 7 bases aligning to TRBD2. The CDR3 extends over 15 amino acids. Trimming removed 6 bases from V and 0 bases from J; junction bases left unmatched: 4. The CDR3 DNA sequence: TGTGCCAGCAGGACCCTAGCGGCGAACACCGGGGAGCTGTTTTTT. As protein: CASRTLAANTGELFF.